The following is a T cell receptor (beta chain) sequence with its context. The antigen is undetermined. This sample was included in a study of monozygotic twins with inflammatory bowel disease. Whole-study results and caveats: Differing T cell subtypes remained indistinguishable.

Total RNA input per TCR library was approximately 3.5 ug. UMIs that included a 6-nucleotide sample barcode were added by template switching, which took place during cDNA synthesis. Amplification used two nested PCRs: roughly 16 cycles, then approximately 10 cycles, on TCRalpha/TCRbeta cDNA. TCRdb reprocessed the 5' RACE reads and stores each CDR3 protein as one record, lacking DNA. This listing includes approximately 380,000 distinct CDR3 sequences. The source of this sequence is a human donor with ulcerative colitis or Crohn's disease, or a healthy co-twin of an affected twin (not recorded which). The sequenced sample was blood.

This CDR3 reads CATSDGVTQHF. The chain links TRBV24-1 to TRBJ1-5. There are 11 residues in the CDR3. CDR1 KGHDR and CDR2 SFDVKD come from the germline V gene.